These 2 T cell receptor beta chains originate from one sample sequenced in a study of shared clonotypes between healthy human individuals. Only in-frame clones appear in the TCRdb table, and some are missing; sequencing was by immunoSEQ multiplex PCR. The sample comprises hundreds of thousands of clones, 85% to 95% of which are singletons, and about 0.11% rests with the top ten. Naive CD8 cells comprised CD45RO-negative, CCR7-positively selected cells, excluding terminally differentiated effector memory CD45RA+ cells. Sequencing input: naive CD8+ T cells sorted from blood. The receptors were sampled from a young woman in good health.

This clone has a single count. The chain recombines TRBV18 with TRBJ2-1, with D unresolved. The CDR3 is 13 residues long. CDR1 KGHSH and CDR2 LQKENI come from the germline V gene. V lost 3 bases and J lost 7, with 10 bases in between. CDR3 in DNA: TGTGCCAGCTCACCGATCGGGCGGAATGAGCAGTTCTTC. Amino acids: CASSPIGRNEQFF.

V and J are TRBV7-6 and TRBJ2-1; a weak D match, TRBD1 (6 bases). The CDR3 is made up of 18 amino acids. Trimming stripped 5 bases from V and 6 bases from J, with 26 bases between. CDR1 is SGHVS, CDR2 FNYEAQ, per germline. As DNA, the CDR3 is TGTGCCAGCAGCGCCACCCTCGAAGTGGGAGAAGGGGGCAATGAGCAGTTCTTC. Encoded protein: CASSATLEVGEGGNEQFF. Looking up the rest from reference TRBV7-6 and TRBJ2-1 gives the full variable domain: GAGVSQSPRYKVTKRGQDVALRCDPISGHVSLYWYRQALGQGPEFLTYFNYEAQQDKSGLPNDRFSAERPEGSISTLTIQRTEQRDSAMYRCASSATLEVGEGGNEQFFGPGTRLTVL.